This T cell receptor beta chain was recorded in a study of blood T cell repertoires in COVID-19. The germline CDR1 and CDR2 sequences are MDHEN and SYDVKM. This CDR3 is 16 amino acids long. The V and J ends lost 6 bases and 3 bases, in that order; junction bases with no gene match: 8. Some clones are missing from TCRdb's copy, which holds only in-frame ones; the method was immunoSEQ multiplex PCR. The table has roughly 260,000 clones, around nine tenths seen once. The sequence derives from a man aged 35 to 55 who had recovered from COVID-19. The sequenced sample consisted of peripheral blood. The chain couples TRBV28 to TRBJ2-2; 9 bases fit TRBD2. CDR3 bases: TGTGCCAGCAGCCCAGGCCTAGCGGGATACACCGGGGAGCTGTTTTTT. Translation gives CASSPGLAGYTGELFF.